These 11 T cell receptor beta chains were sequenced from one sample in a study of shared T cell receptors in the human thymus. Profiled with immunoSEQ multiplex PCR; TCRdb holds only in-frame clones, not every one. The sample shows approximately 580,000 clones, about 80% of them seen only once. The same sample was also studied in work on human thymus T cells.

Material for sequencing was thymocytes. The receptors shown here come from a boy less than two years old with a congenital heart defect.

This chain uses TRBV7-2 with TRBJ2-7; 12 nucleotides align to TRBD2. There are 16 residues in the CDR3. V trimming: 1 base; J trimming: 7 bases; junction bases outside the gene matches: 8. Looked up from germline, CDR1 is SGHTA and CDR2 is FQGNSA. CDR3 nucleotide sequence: TGTGCCAGCAGCTTAGGCGAGACTAGCGGGAGAGGGGAGCAGTACTTC. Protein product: CASSLGETSGRGEQYF.

Written as DNA, the CDR3 is TGTGCCAGCAGTTTCCCAGGGGACAGGGGGAACACCATATATTTT. Amino acids: CASSFPGDRGNTIYF. The chain has TRBV27 and TRBJ1-3, with 11 bases fitting TRBD1. The CDR3 runs to 15 residues. V was pared by 3 bases and J by 7 bases, with 5 bases of the junction left unmatched. From germline, CDR1 is MNHEY and CDR2 SMNVEV (reference sequence).

CDR3 sequence: CASSLRQAEFYEQYF. The CDR3 DNA is TGTGCCAGCAGCCTTCGACAGGCCGAATTTTACGAGCAGTACTTC. This chain joins TRBV7-2 and TRBJ2-7; D might be TRBD1 (6 bases). V was trimmed by 5 bases and J by 4 bases, leaving 18 bases between them. The CDR3 length is 15 residues. The V gene's germline CDR1 is SGHTA and CDR2 FQGNSA.

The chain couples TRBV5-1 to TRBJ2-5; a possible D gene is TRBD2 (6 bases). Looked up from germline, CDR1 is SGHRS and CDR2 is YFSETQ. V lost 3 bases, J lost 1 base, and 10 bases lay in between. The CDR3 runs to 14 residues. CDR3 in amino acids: CASSSSTSQETQYF. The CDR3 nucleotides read TGCGCCAGCAGCTCATCGACTAGCCAAGAGACCCAGTACTTC.

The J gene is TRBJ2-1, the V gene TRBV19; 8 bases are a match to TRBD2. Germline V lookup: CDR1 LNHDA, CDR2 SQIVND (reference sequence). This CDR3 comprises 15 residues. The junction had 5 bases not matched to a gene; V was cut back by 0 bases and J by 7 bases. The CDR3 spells CASSIDAGGRNEQFF. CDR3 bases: TGTGCCAGTAGTATAGATGCGGGAGGTAGGAATGAGCAGTTCTTC.

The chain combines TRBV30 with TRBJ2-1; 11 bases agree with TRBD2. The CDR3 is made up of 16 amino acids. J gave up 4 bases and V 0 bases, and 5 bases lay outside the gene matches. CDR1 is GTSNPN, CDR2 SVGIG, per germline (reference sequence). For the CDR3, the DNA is TGTGCCTGGAGTGTAAGGCTAGCGGGGGGATACAATGAGCAGTTCTTC. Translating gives CAWSVRLAGGYNEQFF.

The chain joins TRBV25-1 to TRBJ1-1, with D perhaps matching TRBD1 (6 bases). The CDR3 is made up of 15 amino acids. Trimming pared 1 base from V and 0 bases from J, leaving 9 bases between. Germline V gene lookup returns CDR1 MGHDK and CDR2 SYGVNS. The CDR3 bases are TGTGCCAGCAGTGAATCGGGGGGCTTGAACACTGAAGCTTTCTTT. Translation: CASSESGGLNTEAFF.

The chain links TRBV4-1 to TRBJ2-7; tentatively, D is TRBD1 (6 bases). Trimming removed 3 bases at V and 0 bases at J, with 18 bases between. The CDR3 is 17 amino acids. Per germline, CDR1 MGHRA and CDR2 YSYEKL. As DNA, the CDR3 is TGCGCCAGCAGCCAGAACCCCGACAGGTGGAGCTCCTACGAGCAGTACTTC. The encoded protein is CASSQNPDRWSSYEQYF.

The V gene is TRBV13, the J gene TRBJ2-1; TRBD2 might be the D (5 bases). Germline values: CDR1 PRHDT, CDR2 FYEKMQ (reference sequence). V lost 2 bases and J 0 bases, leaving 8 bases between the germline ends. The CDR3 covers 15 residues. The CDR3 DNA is TGTGCCAGCAGCTTACCTAGCCTCTCCTACAATGAGCAGTTCTTC. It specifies CASSLPSLSYNEQFF.

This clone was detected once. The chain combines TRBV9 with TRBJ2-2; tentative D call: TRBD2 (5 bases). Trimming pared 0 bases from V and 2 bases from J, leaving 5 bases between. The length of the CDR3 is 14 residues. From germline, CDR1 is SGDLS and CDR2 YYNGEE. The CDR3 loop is CASSVGTNTGELFF. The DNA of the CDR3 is TGTGCCAGCAGCGTAGGGACTAACACCGGGGAGCTGTTTTTT. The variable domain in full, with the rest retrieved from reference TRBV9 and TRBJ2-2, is DSGVTQTPKHLITATGQRVTLRCSPRSGDLSVYWYQQSLDQGLQFLIQYYNGEERAKGNILERFSAQQFPDLHSELNLSSLELGDSALYFCASSVGTNTGELFFGEGSRLTVL.

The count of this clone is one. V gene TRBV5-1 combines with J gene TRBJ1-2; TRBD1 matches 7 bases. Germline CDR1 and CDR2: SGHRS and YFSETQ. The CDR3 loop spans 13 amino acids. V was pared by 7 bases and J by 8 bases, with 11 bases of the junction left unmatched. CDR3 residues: CASLNRGSDGYTF. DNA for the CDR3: TGCGCCAGCCTGAACAGGGGAAGTGACGGCTACACCTTC.